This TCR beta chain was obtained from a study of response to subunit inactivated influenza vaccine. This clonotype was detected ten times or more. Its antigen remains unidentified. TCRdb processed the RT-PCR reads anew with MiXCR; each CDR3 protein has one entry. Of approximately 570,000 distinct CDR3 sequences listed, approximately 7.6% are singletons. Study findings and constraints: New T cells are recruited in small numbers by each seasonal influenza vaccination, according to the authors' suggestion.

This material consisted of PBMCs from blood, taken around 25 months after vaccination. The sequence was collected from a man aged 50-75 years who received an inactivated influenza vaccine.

CDR3 protein: CASSPLVDTQYF. In DNA, the CDR3 is TGTGCCAGCAGCCCCCTTGTGGATACGCAGTATTTT. The V gene is TRBV7-9, the J gene TRBJ2-3, with D hard to call. V was trimmed by 5 bases and J by 6 bases, leaving 9 bases between them. The CDR3 loop spans 12 amino acids. Germline V gene sequence: CDR1 SEHNR, CDR2 FQNEAQ (reference sequence).